Listed below are T cell receptor beta chains from one sample, sequenced in a study of cytotoxic CD8 clonotypes in ibrutinib-treated CLL. Generated by immunoSEQ multiplex PCR, the TCRdb table keeps only in-frame clones and is missing some. The sample has about 25,000 clones; 85% are singletons. The input for sequencing was PBMCs, taken after 24 months of ibrutinib treatment. These receptors all come from a human donor with chronic lymphocytic leukemia. Both conserved end residues are part of each CDR3. The D gene is left open where the match is weak. Some rows have no size entry. The others give once, few or many, or a class for an expanded clone.

v_call: TRBV7-2
d_call: .
j_call: TRBJ1-4
clone_size: .
cdr3_nt: TGTGCCAGCAGCCTCGTTGGGCTGGTTGAAAAACTGTTTTTT
cdr3_aa: CASSLVGLVEKLFF

v_call: TRBV5-5
d_call: .
j_call: TRBJ2-5
clone_size: .
cdr3_nt: TGTGCCAGCAGCTTGGTTGCCTACCGGGGAGAGACCCAGTACTTC
cdr3_aa: CASSLVAYRGETQYF

v_call: TRBV4-1
d_call: .
j_call: TRBJ2-1
clone_size: .
cdr3_nt: TGCGCCAGCAGCCAAGGATGGGGTGCGACAATAGAGCAGTTCTTC
cdr3_aa: CASSQGWGATIEQFF

v_call: TRBV5-6
d_call: TRBD1
j_call: TRBJ2-7
clone_size: once
cdr3_nt: TGTGCCAGCAGCTTAGACAGGGTGTACCACTACGAGCAGTACTTC
cdr3_aa: CASSLDRVYHYEQYF

v_call: TRBV6-1
d_call: TRBD1
j_call: TRBJ2-6
clone_size: .
cdr3_nt: TGTGCCAGCAGTGAAGGTCCGGGACAGATTATCTCTGGGGCCAACGTCCTGACTTTC
cdr3_aa: CASSEGPGQIISGANVLTF

v_call: TRBV6-5
d_call: TRBD1
j_call: TRBJ1-5
clone_size: few
cdr3_nt: TGTGCCAGCAGTCTCCAGGGGGATCAGCCCCAGCATTTT
cdr3_aa: CASSLQGDQPQHF

v_call: TRBV19
d_call: TRBD1
j_call: TRBJ2-7
clone_size: once
cdr3_nt: TGTGCCAGTAGTAACTACAGGGGACCGTCCGAGCAGTACTTC
cdr3_aa: CASSNYRGPSEQYF

v_call: TRBV28
d_call: TRBD1
j_call: TRBJ2-7
clone_size: .
cdr3_nt: TGTGCCAGCAGACGACTGACAGGGAACGAGCAGTACTTC
cdr3_aa: CASRRLTGNEQYF

v_call: TRBV19
d_call: .
j_call: TRBJ2-1
clone_size: .
cdr3_nt: TGTGCCAGTAGTATCGGGCAGGCGCCCTGGAATGAGCAGTTCTTC
cdr3_aa: CASSIGQAPWNEQFF

v_call: TRBV19
d_call: .
j_call: TRBJ2-4
clone_size: .
cdr3_nt: TGTGCCGCTGGGATAAAGGCCAAAAACATTCAGTACTTC
cdr3_aa: CAAGIKAKNIQYF

v_call: TRBV28
d_call: TRBD2
j_call: TRBJ2-2
clone_size: .
cdr3_nt: TGTGCCGGCAGTTTAGCGGGGCCAAACACCGGGGAGCTGTTTTTT
cdr3_aa: CAGSLAGPNTGELFF

v_call: TRBV11-2
d_call: .
j_call: TRBJ2-5
clone_size: .
cdr3_nt: TGTGCCAGCAGCATAAGGAGGCAAGAGACCCAGTACTTC
cdr3_aa: CASSIRRQETQYF

v_call: TRBV7-3
d_call: .
j_call: TRBJ1-2
clone_size: .
cdr3_nt: TGTGCCAGCAGCTTTACACGATCTAACTATGGCTACACCTTC
cdr3_aa: CASSFTRSNYGYTF

v_call: TRBV5-4
d_call: .
j_call: TRBJ2-2
clone_size: .
cdr3_nt: TGTGCCAGCAGCTCTCCTAACGGAAACACCGGGGAGCTGTTTTTT
cdr3_aa: CASSSPNGNTGELFF

v_call: TRBV6-1
d_call: .
j_call: TRBJ1-5
clone_size: few
cdr3_nt: TGTGCCAGCAGTGGGGAGATACATCAGCCCCAGCATTTT
cdr3_aa: CASSGEIHQPQHF

v_call: TRBV11-2
d_call: TRBD2
j_call: TRBJ2-1
clone_size: .
cdr3_nt: TGTGCCAGCAGCCCCTCCCGGATAGCGGGGGTCAATGAGCAGTTCTTC
cdr3_aa: CASSPSRIAGVNEQFF

v_call: TRBV10-3
d_call: TRBD2
j_call: TRBJ2-7
clone_size: .
cdr3_nt: TGTGCCAGCAGTACTCCCGGACTAGCGGGGGGGTTGCAGTACTTC
cdr3_aa: CASSTPGLAGGLQYF

v_call: TRBV10-3
d_call: .
j_call: TRBJ2-1
clone_size: .
cdr3_nt: TGTGCCATCAGTGAGTCGCGCCACAACAAATACAATGAGCAGTTCTTC
cdr3_aa: CAISESRHNKYNEQFF

v_call: TRBV7-9
d_call: TRBD1
j_call: TRBJ2-1
clone_size: .
cdr3_nt: TGTGCCAGCAGCTGGTACAGGGGAAGGAATGAGCAGTTCTTC
cdr3_aa: CASSWYRGRNEQFF

v_call: TRBV5-1
d_call: TRBD2
j_call: TRBJ2-1
clone_size: .
cdr3_nt: TGCGCCAGCAATATCAAGACTAGCGAGGCTACCTCCTACAATGAGCAGTTCTTC
cdr3_aa: CASNIKTSEATSYNEQFF

v_call: TRBV4-2
d_call: TRBD2
j_call: TRBJ2-2
clone_size: once
cdr3_nt: TGTGCCAGCAGCCAACTCCGAGCGGGGACCGGGGAGCTGTTTTTT
cdr3_aa: CASSQLRAGTGELFF

v_call: TRBV28
d_call: TRBD2
j_call: TRBJ2-3
clone_size: once
cdr3_nt: TGTGCCAGCACCGGGACTAGCGGGCGACCAGATACGCAGTATTTT
cdr3_aa: CASTGTSGRPDTQYF

v_call: TRBV5-1
d_call: .
j_call: TRBJ1-2
clone_size: .
cdr3_nt: TGCGCCAGCAGCGTCGGCCAAGGAGGGGGCTACACCTTC
cdr3_aa: CASSVGQGGGYTF

v_call: TRBV18
d_call: TRBD1
j_call: TRBJ1-1
clone_size: .
cdr3_nt: TGTGCCAGCTCCCCAGGGGGCTGGCTCACTGAAGCTTTCTTT
cdr3_aa: CASSPGGWLTEAFF

v_call: TRBV27
d_call: .
j_call: TRBJ2-7
clone_size: once
cdr3_nt: TGTGCCAGCAGTTCCCGGGACGGGTTCTACGAGCAGTACTTC
cdr3_aa: CASSSRDGFYEQYF

v_call: TRBV5-5
d_call: TRBD2
j_call: TRBJ2-2
clone_size: .
cdr3_nt: TGTGCCAGCAGCAGACTAGCGGGGTCCACCGGGGAGCTGTTTTTT
cdr3_aa: CASSRLAGSTGELFF

v_call: TRBV6-6
d_call: .
j_call: TRBJ2-7
clone_size: .
cdr3_nt: TGTGCCAGCAGTTACTCGATACGGGGGGCCACCTACGAGCAGTACTTC
cdr3_aa: CASSYSIRGATYEQYF

v_call: TRBV13
d_call: .
j_call: TRBJ1-2
clone_size: .
cdr3_nt: TGTGCCAGCGCGACAATTCCCTATGGCTACACCTTC
cdr3_aa: CASATIPYGYTF

v_call: TRBV5-6
d_call: .
j_call: TRBJ1-6
clone_size: .
cdr3_nt: TGTGCCAGCACCGGGACATTAAATTCACCCCTCCACTTT
cdr3_aa: CASTGTLNSPLHF

v_call: TRBV21-1
d_call: .
j_call: TRBJ2-5
clone_size: .
cdr3_nt: TGTGCCAGCAGCAAAATTGGGACCGAGCCGGGGGCCCAGTACTTC
cdr3_aa: CASSKIGTEPGAQYF

v_call: TRBV25-1
d_call: .
j_call: TRBJ2-5
clone_size: .
cdr3_nt: TGTGCCAGCCCAGGACCTGAGCAAGAGACCCAGTACTTC
cdr3_aa: CASPGPEQETQYF

v_call: TRBV30
d_call: TRBD2
j_call: TRBJ2-1
clone_size: .
cdr3_nt: TGTGCCTGCCCGACTAGCGGGGGGGCAGGAGAGCAGTTCTTC
cdr3_aa: CACPTSGGAGEQFF

v_call: TRBV27
d_call: TRBD1
j_call: TRBJ2-3
clone_size: .
cdr3_nt: TGTGCCAGCCGGGACAGCCTACGAGTTATCACAGATACGCAGTATTTT
cdr3_aa: CASRDSLRVITDTQYF

v_call: TRBV11-2
d_call: .
j_call: TRBJ1-2
clone_size: once
cdr3_nt: TGTGCCAGCAGCTCACGAGGTGGGGAAGGCTATGGCTACACCTTC
cdr3_aa: CASSSRGGEGYGYTF

v_call: TRBV6-5
d_call: TRBD1
j_call: TRBJ1-5
clone_size: .
cdr3_nt: TGTGCCAGCAGTTCCGGACAGGGGTCGGGTCAGCCCCAGCATTTT
cdr3_aa: CASSSGQGSGQPQHF

v_call: TRBV2
d_call: TRBD1
j_call: TRBJ2-3
clone_size: .
cdr3_nt: TGTGCCAGCAGTGCCGACAGGGGTACAGATACGCAGTATTTT
cdr3_aa: CASSADRGTDTQYF

v_call: TRBV7-6
d_call: TRBD2
j_call: TRBJ2-5
clone_size: .
cdr3_nt: TGTGCCAGCAGCGGGGGACTAGCGGTCCAAGAGACCCAGTACTTC
cdr3_aa: CASSGGLAVQETQYF

v_call: TRBV27
d_call: .
j_call: TRBJ1-5
clone_size: .
cdr3_nt: TGTGCCAGCAGTGGCGGAGGGTGGGCAACTCAGCCCCAGCATTTT
cdr3_aa: CASSGGGWATQPQHF

v_call: TRBV11-2
d_call: .
j_call: TRBJ1-1
clone_size: .
cdr3_nt: TGTGCCAGCAGCTTAGTGTACCGGGGCCACACTGAAGCTTTCTTT
cdr3_aa: CASSLVYRGHTEAFF

v_call: TRBV7-6
d_call: .
j_call: TRBJ2-7
clone_size: .
cdr3_nt: TGTGCCAGCAGCCCCAGCCCAGGGGACTACGAGCAGTACTTC
cdr3_aa: CASSPSPGDYEQYF

v_call: TRBV2
d_call: TRBD1
j_call: TRBJ1-6
clone_size: .
cdr3_nt: TGTGCCAGCAGTGCGGAAACCGACAGGGCCAGTTCACCCCTCCACTTT
cdr3_aa: CASSAETDRASSPLHF

v_call: TRBV28
d_call: .
j_call: TRBJ2-6
clone_size: .
cdr3_nt: TGTGCCAGCAGCTCTGGGGCCAACGTCCTGACTTTC
cdr3_aa: CASSSGANVLTF

v_call: TRBV6-9
d_call: TRBD1
j_call: TRBJ2-1
clone_size: once
cdr3_nt: TGTGCCAGCAGTTCCCAGGACAGGGGCAACAATGAGCAGTTCTTC
cdr3_aa: CASSSQDRGNNEQFF

v_call: TRBV28
d_call: .
j_call: TRBJ1-5
clone_size: .
cdr3_nt: TGTGCCAGCAGTTCCTGGGGCTTCAGCAATCAGCCCCAGCATTTT
cdr3_aa: CASSSWGFSNQPQHF

v_call: TRBV5-1
d_call: .
j_call: TRBJ2-2
clone_size: .
cdr3_nt: TGCGCCAGCAGCCAGGGACAAGACACCGGGGAGCTGTTTTTT
cdr3_aa: CASSQGQDTGELFF

v_call: TRBV28
d_call: .
j_call: TRBJ1-2
clone_size: .
cdr3_nt: TGTGCCAGCAGACTACAGGGCTATGGGGGCTACACCTTC
cdr3_aa: CASRLQGYGGYTF

v_call: TRBV7-9
d_call: .
j_call: TRBJ1-1
clone_size: .
cdr3_nt: TGTGCCAGCAGCTTTAATTTGGTATCAGAAGCTTTCTTT
cdr3_aa: CASSFNLVSEAFF

v_call: TRBV18
d_call: .
j_call: TRBJ1-3
clone_size: few
cdr3_nt: TGTGCCAGCTCACCACCGGGACCCCGCTCTGGAAACACCATATATTTT
cdr3_aa: CASSPPGPRSGNTIYF

v_call: TRBV9
d_call: .
j_call: TRBJ1-3
clone_size: once
cdr3_nt: TGTGCCAGCAGCCCCACTGGAAACACCATATATTTT
cdr3_aa: CASSPTGNTIYF

v_call: TRBV9
d_call: .
j_call: TRBJ2-3
clone_size: .
cdr3_nt: TGTGCCAGCAGCGTAGGCCCGGAGTTCACAGATACGCAGTATTTT
cdr3_aa: CASSVGPEFTDTQYF

v_call: TRBV5-1
d_call: .
j_call: TRBJ1-5
clone_size: .
cdr3_nt: TGCGCCAGCAGCTTGAACTACCCCAATCAGCCCCAGCATTTT
cdr3_aa: CASSLNYPNQPQHF

v_call: TRBV7-9
d_call: .
j_call: TRBJ1-4
clone_size: .
cdr3_nt: TGTGCCAGCAGCTTACCCAGAGATGAAAAACTGTTTTTT
cdr3_aa: CASSLPRDEKLFF

v_call: TRBV14
d_call: .
j_call: TRBJ2-3
clone_size: .
cdr3_nt: TGTGCCAGCAGCCAAGGCGCAGTCACAGATACGCAGTATTTT
cdr3_aa: CASSQGAVTDTQYF

v_call: TRBV18
d_call: .
j_call: TRBJ2-3
clone_size: .
cdr3_nt: TGTGCCAGCTCACTGGCTGTGACTAGAACCACTAGCACAGATACGCAGTATTTT
cdr3_aa: CASSLAVTRTTSTDTQYF

v_call: TRBV6-6
d_call: TRBD2
j_call: TRBJ2-1
clone_size: once
cdr3_nt: TGTGCCAGCAGCCGGCGGGGGGGTGGTGAGCAGTTCTTC
cdr3_aa: CASSRRGGGEQFF

v_call: TRBV11-2
d_call: .
j_call: TRBJ1-5
clone_size: .
cdr3_nt: TGTGCCAGCAGCTATACTAGCAATCAGCCCCAGCATTTT
cdr3_aa: CASSYTSNQPQHF

v_call: TRBV19
d_call: TRBD2
j_call: TRBJ2-3
clone_size: .
cdr3_nt: TGTGCCACTAAGGGTGGGCGGGGGGATACGCAGTATTTT
cdr3_aa: CATKGGRGDTQYF

v_call: TRBV18
d_call: .
j_call: TRBJ1-1
clone_size: .
cdr3_nt: TGTGCCAGCTCACCGGCCAGGAAACAGATGAGCGTGGGAGCTTTCTTT
cdr3_aa: CASSPARKQMSVGAFF

v_call: TRBV7-2
d_call: .
j_call: TRBJ1-5
clone_size: few
cdr3_nt: TGTGCCAGCAGCCCCGGCGGAGAGGCGAATCAGCCCCAGCATTTT
cdr3_aa: CASSPGGEANQPQHF

v_call: TRBV10-2
d_call: TRBD2
j_call: TRBJ2-3
clone_size: .
cdr3_nt: TGCGCCAGCACACAACTAGCGGGGGGTTCAGATACGCAGTATTTT
cdr3_aa: CASTQLAGGSDTQYF